Below, 19 T cell receptor beta chains from the same sample are listed, as sequenced in a study of T cell repertoires in ileal Crohn's disease. Repertoires were generated with immunoSEQ multiplex PCR, while TCRdb's copy carries only in-frame clones and drops some. The table shows about 5,200 clones, with 81% occurring only once. The sample comprised ileal tissue. The receptors derive from an adult with Crohn's disease.

The chain recombines TRBV5-1 with TRBJ1-4; 8 bases agree with TRBD1. The length of the CDR3 is 15 residues. Germline V lookup: CDR1 SGHRS, CDR2 YFSETQ. The V segment lost 3 bases and the J segment 0 bases; nucleotides outside the gene matches: 1. CDR3 residues: CASSWGQATNEKLFF. For the CDR3, the DNA is TGCGCCAGCAGCTGGGGACAGGCAACTAATGAAAAACTGTTTTTT.

CDR3 DNA sequence: TGCGCCAGCAGCTTCGGCAGGGCCACAGATACGCAGTATTTT. This codes for CASSFGRATDTQYF. The rearrangement uses TRBV5-1 and TRBJ2-3; D perhaps matches TRBD1 (5 bases). V lost 2 bases to trimming and J lost 2 bases, with 9 bases between them. Germline-derived CDR1 and CDR2 are SGHRS and YFSETQ. The CDR3 is 14 amino acids.

The CDR3 spells CASSETGGLNIQYF. The CDR3 DNA follows: TGTGCCAGCAGCGAGACAGGGGGTCTGAACATTCAGTACTTC. V gene TRBV6-5 combines with J gene TRBJ2-4; TRBD1 matches 9 bases. The V gene's germline CDR1 is MNHEY and CDR2 SVGAGI. CDR3 length: 14 amino acids. J lost 7 bases, V lost 6 bases, and 7 bases had no gene match.

The CDR3 DNA is TGTGCCAGCAGTGAACGGGGTAACGAGCAGTACTTC. Protein: CASSERGNEQYF. This chain links TRBV6-1 with TRBJ2-7; a weak D match, TRBD2 (5 bases). The CDR3 spans 12 residues. V shed 2 bases and J shed 5 bases, with 7 bases lying between them. Germline assignment: CDR1 MNHNS and CDR2 SASEGT.

V is TRBV14 and J is TRBJ2-3; perhaps TRBD2 as D (6 bases). From germline, CDR1 is SGHDN and CDR2 FVKESK. The CDR3 consists of 14 residues. V was shortened by 4 bases and J by 4 bases, with 12 bases between the two germline ends. In DNA, the CDR3 is TGTGCCAGCAGCCCCCGACTAGGTCCAGATACGCAGTATTTT. This translates into CASSPRLGPDTQYF.

The chain combines TRBV7-2 with TRBJ1-2, with TRBD1 matching over 8 bases. The germline V gene encodes CDR1 SGHTA and CDR2 FQGNSA. CDR3 length equals 15 residues. Unmatched junction bases numbered 6, after V lost 2 bases and J lost 4 bases. CDR3: CASSLTQGAGYGYTF. The DNA of the CDR3 is TGTGCCAGCAGCTTAACCCAGGGGGCAGGCTATGGCTACACCTTC.

The CDR3 is CASRREQGLSYEQYF. The DNA of the CDR3 is TGTGCCAGCAGAAGGGAACAGGGGTTATCCTACGAGCAGTACTTC. The rearrangement uses TRBV2 and TRBJ2-7, with TRBD1 identical over 7 bases. The CDR3 spans 15 residues. The trim removed 6 bases at V and 1 base at J, leaving 9 bases unmatched. Germline V gene sequence: CDR1 SNHLY, CDR2 FYNNEI. Complete variable domain (other parts from reference TRBV2 and TRBJ2-7): EPEVTQTPSHQVTQMGQEVILRCVPISNHLYFYWYRQILGQKVEFLVSFYNNEISEKSEIFDDQFSVERPDGSNFTLKIRSTKLEDSAMYFCASRREQGLSYEQYFGPGTRLTVT.

With respect to this clone: At one end, the junction sequence differs from germline, possibly due to a read error. The V and J genes are TRBV6-5 and TRBJ2-7; D perhaps matches TRBD1 (5 bases). The CDR3 sequence is 14 residues long. Germline V gene sequence: CDR1 MNHEY, CDR2 SVGAGI. The chain's CDR3 is CASSYSGQGSPLDF. DNA of the CDR3: TGTGCCAGCAGTTACTCAGGGCAGGGTTCCCCTTTGGACTTC.

The chain has TRBV27 and TRBJ2-1; 7 bases match TRBD1. CDR1 is MNHEY and CDR2 is SMNVEV in the germline V gene (reference sequence). V shed 5 bases, J shed 0 bases, and the junction held 7 bases outside the gene matches. This CDR3 is built from 16 residues. The CDR3 loop is CASSRKGQFSYNEQFF. In DNA, the CDR3 is TGTGCCAGCAGTCGAAAGGGACAGTTCTCCTACAATGAGCAGTTCTTC.

This clone was counted a single time. The CDR3 region has the DNA TGTGCCAGCAGCTCCGGACAGGGGGGAGGAACTAATGAAAAACTGTTTTTT. The encoded protein is CASSSGQGGGTNEKLFF. This sequence joins TRBV5-8 and TRBJ1-4; 10 bases align to TRBD1. This CDR3 is 17 amino acids long. J gave up 1 base and V 3 bases, and 6 bases lay outside the gene matches. CDR1 is SGHTS and CDR2 is YDEGEE in the germline V gene.

Only a few counts were recorded for this clone. The chain carries TRBV6-6 and TRBJ1-6, with 12 bases that match TRBD1. This CDR3 has 15 amino acids. Germline assignment: CDR1 MNHNY and CDR2 SVGAGI (reference sequence). The ends lost 7 bases at V and 6 bases at J; junction bases unmatched: 4. The CDR3 protein is CASTGTGGSNSPLHF. The CDR3, as DNA: TGTGCCAGCACCGGGACAGGGGGCTCTAATTCACCCCTCCACTTT.

V gene TRBV9 combines with J gene TRBJ2-5; 7 bases fit TRBD1. The CDR3 contains 15 residues. Per the germline V gene, CDR1 is SGDLS and CDR2 is YYNGEE. Trimming took 3 bases from V and 5 from J; bases not matched to a gene: 10. The CDR3 region is CASSAGTVQSETQYF. Here the CDR3 DNA reads TGTGCCAGCAGCGCCGGGACAGTCCAGTCGGAGACCCAGTACTTC.

This sequence joins TRBV6-6 and TRBJ2-7; tentatively, D is TRBD1 (6 bases). CDR1 and CDR2 from the germline V gene are MNHNY and SVGAGI (reference sequence). The germline V and J ends were trimmed by 6 bases and 2 bases, with 14 bases remaining between them. This CDR3 has 14 residues. The CDR3 region has the DNA TGTGCCAGCAGACCGGGCAGGGGTCCCTACGAGCAGTACTTC. It yields the protein CASRPGRGPYEQYF.

CDR3 nucleotide sequence: TGTGCCAGCAGCCCTTGGGGGGGGACCGGGGAGCTGTTTTTT. Translation gives CASSPWGGTGELFF. V is TRBV6-6 and J is TRBJ2-2, with 7 bases matching TRBD2. V was clipped by 6 bases and J by 5 bases; unmatched bases: 6. The CDR3 is made up of 14 amino acids. The germline V gene encodes CDR1 MNHNY and CDR2 SVGAGI (reference sequence).

The V gene is TRBV19, the J gene TRBJ2-4; 12 positions match TRBD1. Germline CDR1 LNHDA, CDR2 SQIVND (reference sequence). V trimming: 5 bases; J trimming: 2 bases; junction bases outside the gene matches: 10. This CDR3 comprises 18 residues. CDR3 nucleotides: TGTGCCAGTAGTTCCGGGACAGGGGGCGCGATCTCCAAAAACATTCAGTACTTC. This codes for CASSSGTGGAISKNIQYF.

The V call is TRBV5-5, the J call TRBJ2-2; TRBD1 matches at 11 bases. After removal of 3 bases from V and 6 bases from J, the junction contained 4 bases not matched to a gene. In germline, CDR1 is SGHKS, CDR2 YYEKEE (reference sequence). The CDR3 has 15 residues. The CDR3 region is CASSSWTGGPGELFF. The CDR3 DNA reads as TGTGCCAGCAGCTCCTGGACAGGGGGCCCCGGGGAGCTGTTTTTT.

This chain connects TRBV27 to TRBJ2-6; D is perhaps TRBD1 (6 bases). Trimming left V 1 base short and J 5 bases short, with 21 bases between. This CDR3 spans 19 amino acids. Germline CDR1 and CDR2: MNHEY and SMNVEV (reference sequence). CDR3 sequence: CASSLYPPDRLRRANVLTF. CDR3 sequence (DNA): TGTGCCAGCAGTTTATACCCGCCTGACAGGCTGCGGAGGGCCAACGTCCTGACTTTC. Full variable domain (rest looked up from reference TRBV27 and TRBJ2-6): EAQVTQNPRYLITVTGKKLTVTCSQNMNHEYMSWYRQDPGLGLRQIYYSMNVEVTDKGDVPEGYKVSRKEKRNFPLILESPSPNQTSLYFCASSLYPPDRLRRANVLTFGAGSRLTVL.

The V and J genes are TRBV27 and TRBJ1-2; D may be TRBD1 (5 bases). The V and J ends lost 1 base and 0 bases respectively, with 21 bases between them. Germline V CDR1 and CDR2: MNHEY, SMNVEV (reference sequence). The CDR3 is 19 residues long. The chain's CDR3 is CASSLYLIPGAHSNYGYTF. CDR3 sequence (DNA): TGTGCCAGCAGTTTATACCTGATCCCTGGGGCTCACTCTAACTATGGCTACACCTTC.

The J gene is TRBJ1-5, the V gene TRBV29-1; 7 nucleotides agree with TRBD1. The CDR3 totals 14 residues. In germline, CDR1 is SQVTM, CDR2 ANQGSEA. J gave up 7 bases and V 3 bases, and 9 bases lay outside the gene matches. CDR3 bases: TGCAGCGTTGAGACGACAGGGCCGGGACAGCCCCAGCATTTT. Amino acids: CSVETTGPGQPQHF.